This TCR beta chain was observed in a study of long-term antiretroviral therapy in people with HIV. Study-wide context: The earliest samples came about a decade before the 2015 immediate-ART recommendation.

Assay version v3.0 of immunoSEQ was used, and it was run at survey level. Some clones are missing from TCRdb's copy, which holds only in-frame ones; the method was immunoSEQ multiplex PCR. Of about 27,000 clones listed, roughly 82% are singletons. V lost 0 bases and J 4 bases, leaving 10 bases between the germline ends. This CDR3 has 14 residues. CDR1 SGHTS and CDR2 YDEGEE come from the germline V gene. The J gene is TRBJ1-2, the V gene TRBV5-8; tentative D call: TRBD1 (5 bases). The source is a young man with HIV. Sequenced here: unsorted PBMCs, sampled 0.8 years before starting antiretroviral therapy. CDR3 region: CASSLVAGSYGYTF. The CDR3 nucleotides are TGTGCCAGCAGCTTGGTCGCAGGGTCCTATGGCTACACCTTC.